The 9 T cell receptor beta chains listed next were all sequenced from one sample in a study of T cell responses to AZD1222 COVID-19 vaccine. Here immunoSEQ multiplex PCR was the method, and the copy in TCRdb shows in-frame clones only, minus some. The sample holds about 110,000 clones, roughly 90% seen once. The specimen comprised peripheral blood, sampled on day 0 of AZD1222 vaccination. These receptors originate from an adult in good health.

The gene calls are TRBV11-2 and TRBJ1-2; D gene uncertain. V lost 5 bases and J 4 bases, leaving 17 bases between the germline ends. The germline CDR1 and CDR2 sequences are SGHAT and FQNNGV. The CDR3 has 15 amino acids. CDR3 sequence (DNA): TGTGCCAGCAGCCTACTTAGTATGAAACTCTATGGCTACACCTTC. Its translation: CASSLLSMKLYGYTF.

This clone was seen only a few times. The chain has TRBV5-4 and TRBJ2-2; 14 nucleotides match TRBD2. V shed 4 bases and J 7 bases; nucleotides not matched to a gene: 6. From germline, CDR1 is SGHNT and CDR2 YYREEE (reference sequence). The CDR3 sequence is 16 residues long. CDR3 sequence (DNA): TGTGCCAGCAGCAGGGGACTAGCGGGAGAGATCGGGGAGCTGTTTTTT. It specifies CASSRGLAGEIGELFF.

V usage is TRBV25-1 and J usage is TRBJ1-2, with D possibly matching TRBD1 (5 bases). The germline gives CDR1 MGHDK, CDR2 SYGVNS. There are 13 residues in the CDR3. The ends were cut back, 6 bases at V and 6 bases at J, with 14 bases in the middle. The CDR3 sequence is CASRGRIGDGYTF. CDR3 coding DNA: TGTGCCAGCAGGGGTAGAATAGGGGATGGCTACACCTTC.

CDR3 sequence: CASSVQGSNTEAFF. DNA for the CDR3: TGTGCCAGTAGCGTACAGGGTTCGAACACTGAAGCTTTCTTT. The J gene is TRBJ1-1, the V gene TRBV19; D might be TRBD1 (6 bases). The CDR3 consists of 14 residues. With 6 bases removed from V and 1 base from J, the gap between germline ends came to 12 bases. Germline V gene sequence: CDR1 LNHDA, CDR2 SQIVND (reference sequence).

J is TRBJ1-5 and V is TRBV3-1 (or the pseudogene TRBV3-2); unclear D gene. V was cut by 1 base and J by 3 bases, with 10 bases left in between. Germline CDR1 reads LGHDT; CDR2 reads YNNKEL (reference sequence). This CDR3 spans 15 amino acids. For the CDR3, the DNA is TGTGCCAGCAGCCAAGGAGGCATCCTCAATCAGCCCCAGCATTTT. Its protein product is CASSQGGILNQPQHF.

In nucleotides, the CDR3 is TGTGCCAGCAGTCAAAACTATGGCTACACCTTC. Residues: CASSQNYGYTF. The chain joins TRBV6-6 to TRBJ1-2; no clear D. The CDR3 runs to 11 residues. The V gene lost 5 bases and the J gene lost 2 bases, with 3 bases spanning the gap. The germline CDR1 and CDR2 sequences are MNHNY and SVGAGI (reference sequence).

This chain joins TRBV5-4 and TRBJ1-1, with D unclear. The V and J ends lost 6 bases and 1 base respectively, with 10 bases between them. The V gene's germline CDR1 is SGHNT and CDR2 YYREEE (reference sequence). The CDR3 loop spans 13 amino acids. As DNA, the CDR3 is TGTGCCAGCACCGACGCATGGAACACTGAAGCTTTCTTT. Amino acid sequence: CASTDAWNTEAFF.

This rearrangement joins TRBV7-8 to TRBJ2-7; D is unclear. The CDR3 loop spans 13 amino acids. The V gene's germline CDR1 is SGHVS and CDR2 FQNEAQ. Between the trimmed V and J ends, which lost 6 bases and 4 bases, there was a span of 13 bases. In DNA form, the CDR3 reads TGTGCCAGCAGTCCCCCACTACTATACGAGCAGTACGTC. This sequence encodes CASSPPLLYEQYV.

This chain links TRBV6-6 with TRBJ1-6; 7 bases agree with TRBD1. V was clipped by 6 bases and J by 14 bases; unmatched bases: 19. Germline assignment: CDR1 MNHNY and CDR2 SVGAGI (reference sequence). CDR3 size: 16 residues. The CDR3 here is CASRQGGGRGLGTLHF. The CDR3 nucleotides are TGTGCCAGCAGACAGGGAGGAGGCAGGGGGTTAGGAACCCTCCACTTT.